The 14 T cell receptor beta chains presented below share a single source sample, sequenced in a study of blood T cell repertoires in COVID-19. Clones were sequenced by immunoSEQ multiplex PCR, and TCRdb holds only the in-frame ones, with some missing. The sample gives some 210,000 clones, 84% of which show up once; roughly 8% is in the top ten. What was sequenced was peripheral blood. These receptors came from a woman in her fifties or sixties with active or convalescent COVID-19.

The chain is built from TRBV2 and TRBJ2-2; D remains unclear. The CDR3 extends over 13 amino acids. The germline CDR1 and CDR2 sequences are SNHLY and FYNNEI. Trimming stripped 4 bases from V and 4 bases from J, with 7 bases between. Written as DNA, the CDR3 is TGTGCCAGCAGTGCACATCCCACCGGGGAGCTGTTTTTT. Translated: CASSAHPTGELFF.

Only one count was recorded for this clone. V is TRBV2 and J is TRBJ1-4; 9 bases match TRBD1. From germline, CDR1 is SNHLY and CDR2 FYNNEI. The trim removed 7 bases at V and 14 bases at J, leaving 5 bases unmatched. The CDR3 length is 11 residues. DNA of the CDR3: TGTGCCAGCACAGGGACAGGGTCGCTGTTTTTT. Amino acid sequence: CASTGTGSLFF.

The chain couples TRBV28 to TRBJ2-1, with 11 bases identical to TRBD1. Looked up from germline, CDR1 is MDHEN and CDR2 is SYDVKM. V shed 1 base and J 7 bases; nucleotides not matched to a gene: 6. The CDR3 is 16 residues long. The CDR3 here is CASSLFGQGARNEQFF. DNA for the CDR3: TGTGCCAGCAGTTTATTCGGACAGGGGGCAAGGAATGAGCAGTTCTTC.

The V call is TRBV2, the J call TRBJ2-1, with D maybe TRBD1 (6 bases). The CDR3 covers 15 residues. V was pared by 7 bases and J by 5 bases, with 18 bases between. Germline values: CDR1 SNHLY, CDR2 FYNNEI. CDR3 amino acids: CASNYRVPINNEQFF. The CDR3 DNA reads TGTGCCAGCAATTACAGGGTCCCCATCAACAATGAGCAGTTCTTC. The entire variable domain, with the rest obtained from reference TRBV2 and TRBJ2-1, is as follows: EPEVTQTPSHQVTQMGQEVILRCVPISNHLYFYWYRQILGQKVEFLVSFYNNEISEKSEIFDDQFSVERPDGSNFTLKIRSTKLEDSAMYFCASNYRVPINNEQFFGPGTRLTVL.

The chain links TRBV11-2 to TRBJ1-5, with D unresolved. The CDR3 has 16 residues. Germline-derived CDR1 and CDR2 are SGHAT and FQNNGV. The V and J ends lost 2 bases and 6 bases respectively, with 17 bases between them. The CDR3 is CASSLPKSSSSQPQHF. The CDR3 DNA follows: TGTGCCAGCAGCTTACCGAAGTCGAGTAGTAGTCAGCCCCAGCATTTT.

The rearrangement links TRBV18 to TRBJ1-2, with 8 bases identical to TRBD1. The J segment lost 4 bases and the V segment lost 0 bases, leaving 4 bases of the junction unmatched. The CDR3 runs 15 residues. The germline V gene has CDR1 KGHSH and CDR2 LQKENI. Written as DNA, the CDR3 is TGTGCCAGCTCACCACCGGACAGGGACGGCTATGGCTACACCTTC. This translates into CASSPPDRDGYGYTF.

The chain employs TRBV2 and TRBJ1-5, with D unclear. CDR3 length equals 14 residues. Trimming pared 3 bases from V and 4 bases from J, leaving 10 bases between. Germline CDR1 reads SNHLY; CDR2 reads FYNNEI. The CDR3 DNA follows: TGTGCCAGCAGTGACAGGAAAAAAAATCAGCCCCAGCATTTT. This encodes CASSDRKKNQPQHF. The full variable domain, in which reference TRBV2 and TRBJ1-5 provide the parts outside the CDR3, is EPEVTQTPSHQVTQMGQEVILRCVPISNHLYFYWYRQILGQKVEFLVSFYNNEISEKSEIFDDQFSVERPDGSNFTLKIRSTKLEDSAMYFCASSDRKKNQPQHFGDGTRLSIL.

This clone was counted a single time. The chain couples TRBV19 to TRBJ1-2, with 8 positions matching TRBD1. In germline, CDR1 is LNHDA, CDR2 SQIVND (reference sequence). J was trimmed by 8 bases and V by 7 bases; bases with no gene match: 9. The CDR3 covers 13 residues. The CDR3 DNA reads TGTGCCAGTAACGGACAGGGTCGTTTAGGCTACACCTTC. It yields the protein CASNGQGRLGYTF.

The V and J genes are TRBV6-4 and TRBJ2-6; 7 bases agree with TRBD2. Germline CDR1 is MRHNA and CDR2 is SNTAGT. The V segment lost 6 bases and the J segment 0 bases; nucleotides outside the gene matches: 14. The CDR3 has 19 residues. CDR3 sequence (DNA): TGTGCCAGCAGACCCTTGGGGCGGGGGTCTAACTCTGGGGCCAACGTCCTGACTTTC. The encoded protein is CASRPLGRGSNSGANVLTF.

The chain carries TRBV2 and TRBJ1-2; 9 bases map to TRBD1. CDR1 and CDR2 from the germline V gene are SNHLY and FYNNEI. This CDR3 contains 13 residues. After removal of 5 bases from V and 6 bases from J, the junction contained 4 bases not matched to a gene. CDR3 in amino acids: CASSPRTGDGYTF. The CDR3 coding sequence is TGTGCCAGCAGTCCCCGGACAGGGGATGGCTACACCTTC.

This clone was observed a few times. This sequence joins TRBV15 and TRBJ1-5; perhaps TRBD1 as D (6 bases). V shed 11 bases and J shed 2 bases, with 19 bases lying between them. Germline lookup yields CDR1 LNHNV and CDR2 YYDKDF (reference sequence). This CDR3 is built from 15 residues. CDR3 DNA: TGTGCCGCGGAAAAAGACAGGACTCGCAATCAGCCCCAGCATTTT. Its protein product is CAAEKDRTRNQPQHF.

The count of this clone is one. The CDR3, as DNA: TGTGCCAGCAGTTACTCCCTAACTAGCGGGGCGAAGTACGTC. It is translated as CASSYSLTSGAKYV. The rearrangement joins TRBV6-5 to TRBJ2-7, with 10 bases aligning to TRBD2. CDR3 length: 14 residues. Germline lookup yields CDR1 MNHEY and CDR2 SVGAGI. Trimming removed 0 bases from V and 11 bases from J; junction bases left unmatched: 7.

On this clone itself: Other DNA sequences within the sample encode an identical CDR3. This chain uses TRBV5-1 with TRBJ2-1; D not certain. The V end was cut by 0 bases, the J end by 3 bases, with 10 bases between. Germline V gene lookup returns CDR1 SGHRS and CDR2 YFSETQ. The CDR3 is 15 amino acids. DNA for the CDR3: TGCGCCAGCAGCTTGGGGTCTATAGACTACAATGAGCAGTTCTTC. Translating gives CASSLGSIDYNEQFF.

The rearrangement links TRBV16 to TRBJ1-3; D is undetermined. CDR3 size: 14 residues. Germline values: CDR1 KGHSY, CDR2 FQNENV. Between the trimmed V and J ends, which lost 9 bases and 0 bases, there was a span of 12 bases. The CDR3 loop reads CASTRGNSGNTIYF. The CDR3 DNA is TGTGCCAGTACCCGAGGGAACTCTGGAAACACCATATATTTT.